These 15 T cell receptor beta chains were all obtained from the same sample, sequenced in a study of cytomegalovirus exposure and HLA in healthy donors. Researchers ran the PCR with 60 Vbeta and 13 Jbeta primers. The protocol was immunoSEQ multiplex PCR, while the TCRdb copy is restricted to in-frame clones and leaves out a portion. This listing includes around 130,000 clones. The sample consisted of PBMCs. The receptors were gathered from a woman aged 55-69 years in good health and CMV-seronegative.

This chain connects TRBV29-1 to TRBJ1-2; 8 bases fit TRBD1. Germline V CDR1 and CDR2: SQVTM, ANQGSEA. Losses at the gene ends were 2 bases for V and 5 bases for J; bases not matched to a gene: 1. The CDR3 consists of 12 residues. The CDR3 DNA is TGCAGCGTTGAAAGGACAGGGTATGGCTACACCTTC. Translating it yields CSVERTGYGYTF.

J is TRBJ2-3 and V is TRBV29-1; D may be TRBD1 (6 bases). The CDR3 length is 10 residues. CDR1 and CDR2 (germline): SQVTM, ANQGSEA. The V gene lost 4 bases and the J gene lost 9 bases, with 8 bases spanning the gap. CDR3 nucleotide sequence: TGCAGCGTTGCGGGACAAACGCAGTATTTT. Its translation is CSVAGQTQYF.

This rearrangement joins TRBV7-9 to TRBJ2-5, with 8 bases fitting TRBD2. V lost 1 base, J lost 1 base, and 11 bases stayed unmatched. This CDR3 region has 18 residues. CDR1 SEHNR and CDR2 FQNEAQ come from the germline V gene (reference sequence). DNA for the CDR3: TGTGCCAGCAGCTTAGGCACCGGGAGGGGGACACCCCAAGAGACCCAGTACTTC. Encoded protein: CASSLGTGRGTPQETQYF.

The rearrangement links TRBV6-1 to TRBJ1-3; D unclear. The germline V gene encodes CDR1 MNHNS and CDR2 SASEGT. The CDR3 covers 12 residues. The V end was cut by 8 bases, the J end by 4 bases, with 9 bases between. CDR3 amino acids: CASHMAGNTIYF. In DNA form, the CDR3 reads TGTGCCAGCCATATGGCAGGAAACACCATATATTTT.

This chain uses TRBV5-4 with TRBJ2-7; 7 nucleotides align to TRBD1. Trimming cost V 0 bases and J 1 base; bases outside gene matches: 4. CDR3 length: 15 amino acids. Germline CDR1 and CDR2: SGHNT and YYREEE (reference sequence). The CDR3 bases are TGTGCCAGCAGCTTGGGGACAGGACTTTCCTACGAGCAGTACTTC. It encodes CASSLGTGLSYEQYF.

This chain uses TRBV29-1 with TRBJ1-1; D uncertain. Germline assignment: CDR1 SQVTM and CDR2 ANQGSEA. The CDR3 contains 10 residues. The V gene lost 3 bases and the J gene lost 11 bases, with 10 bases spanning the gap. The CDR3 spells CSVDSLMAFF. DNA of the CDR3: TGCAGCGTTGATAGTCTGATGGCTTTCTTT.

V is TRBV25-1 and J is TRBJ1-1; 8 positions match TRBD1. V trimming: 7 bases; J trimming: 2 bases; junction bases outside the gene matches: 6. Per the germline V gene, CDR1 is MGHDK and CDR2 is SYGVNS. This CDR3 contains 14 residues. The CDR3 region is CASTQTGVNTEAFF. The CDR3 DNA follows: TGTGCCAGCACCCAGACAGGGGTTAACACTGAAGCTTTCTTT.

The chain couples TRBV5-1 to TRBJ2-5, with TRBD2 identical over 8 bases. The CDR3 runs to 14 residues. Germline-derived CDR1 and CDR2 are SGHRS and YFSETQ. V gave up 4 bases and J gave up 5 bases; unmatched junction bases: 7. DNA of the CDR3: TGCGCCAGCAGCCCTACGGGGGGGGGCGAGACCCAGTACTTC. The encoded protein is CASSPTGGGETQYF.

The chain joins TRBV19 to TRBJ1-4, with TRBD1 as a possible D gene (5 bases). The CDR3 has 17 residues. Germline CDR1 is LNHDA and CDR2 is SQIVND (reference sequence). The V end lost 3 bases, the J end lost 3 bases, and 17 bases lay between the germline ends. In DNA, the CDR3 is TGTGCCAGTAGTATTTATGGCAGGGCGCAGTCTAATGAAAAACTGTTTTTT. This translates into CASSIYGRAQSNEKLFF.

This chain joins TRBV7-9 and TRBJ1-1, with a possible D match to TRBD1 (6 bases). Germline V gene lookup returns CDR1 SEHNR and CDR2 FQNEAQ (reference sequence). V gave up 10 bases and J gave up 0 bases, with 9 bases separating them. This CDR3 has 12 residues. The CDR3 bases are TGTGCCACCGACAGGTTGAACACTGAAGCTTTCTTT. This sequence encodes CATDRLNTEAFF.

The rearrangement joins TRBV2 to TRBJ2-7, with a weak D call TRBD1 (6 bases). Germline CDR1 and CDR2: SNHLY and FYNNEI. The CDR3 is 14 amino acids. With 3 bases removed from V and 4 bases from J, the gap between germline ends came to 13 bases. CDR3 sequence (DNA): TGTGCCAGCAGTGATATAGGGACAACGTACGAGCAGTACTTC. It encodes CASSDIGTTYEQYF.

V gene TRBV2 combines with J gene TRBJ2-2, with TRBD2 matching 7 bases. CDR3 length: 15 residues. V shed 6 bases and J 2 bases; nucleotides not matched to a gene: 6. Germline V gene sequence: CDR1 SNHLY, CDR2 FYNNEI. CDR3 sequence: CASRRSGDNTGELFF. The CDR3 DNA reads TGTGCCAGCAGGCGGAGCGGGGATAACACCGGGGAGCTGTTTTTT.

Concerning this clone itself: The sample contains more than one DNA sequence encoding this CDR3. The CDR3 protein is CASSRTGPNYGYTF. In nucleotides, the CDR3 is TGTGCCAGCAGTAGGACAGGGCCTAACTATGGCTACACCTTC. This rearrangement joins TRBV6-5 to TRBJ1-2; 8 positions match TRBD1. From germline, CDR1 is MNHEY and CDR2 SVGAGI. The CDR3 totals 14 residues. V was clipped by 5 bases and J by 0 bases; unmatched bases: 2.

CDR3 residues: CASSLGGPGNQPQHF. CDR3 DNA sequence: TGCGCCAGCAGCTTGGGAGGGCCGGGCAATCAGCCCCAGCATTTT. J is TRBJ1-5 and V is TRBV5-1; no reliable D call. The CDR3 runs to 15 residues. Germline V gene data show CDR1 as SGHRS and CDR2 as YFSETQ. Trimming removed 0 bases from V and 2 bases from J, with 9 bases in between.

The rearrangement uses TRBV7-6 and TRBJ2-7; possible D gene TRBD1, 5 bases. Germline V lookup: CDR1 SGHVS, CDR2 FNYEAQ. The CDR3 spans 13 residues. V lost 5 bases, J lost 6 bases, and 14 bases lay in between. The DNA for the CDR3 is TGTGCCAGCAGCCCCCTAGGGGTTTCCGAGCAGTACTTC. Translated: CASSPLGVSEQYF.